Sequencing of this TCR beta chain was carried out in a study of blood T cell repertoires in COVID-19. Study-wide context: Sites across the United States, Italy and Spain contributed samples from acute and convalescent COVID-19. PBMCs, B-cell-depleted T cells, or T cells were the source of the cDNA or gDNA that made up the material.

Researchers sorted participants into cohorts using their self-reported clinical history. Donors in Cohort 3 counted as recovered after two negative PCRs, clearance, or symptom resolution. Trimming cost V 4 bases and J 7 bases; bases outside gene matches: 12. Germline CDR1 and CDR2: LGHNT and FRNRAP. This CDR3 spans 17 amino acids. The data were produced by immunoSEQ multiplex PCR, yet TCRdb's version contains in-frame clones alone and is incomplete. The sample carries a few hundred thousand clones, roughly 90% recorded once. The clonotype originates from a woman aged 25 to 39 who had recovered from COVID-19. The chain has TRBV12-5 and TRBJ2-1, with 11 bases that match TRBD2. Input material: PBMCs or T cells enriched from blood (not recorded which). The CDR3 bases are TGTGCTAGTGGTTCCCCCGGGACTAGCGGTGTCGCGAATGAGCAGTTCTTC. Translation: CASGSPGTSGVANEQFF.